This passage covers 30 T cell receptor beta chains from one sample sequenced in a study of PD-1 blockade in classical Hodgkin lymphoma (dated by TCRdb to the early 2020s). What this sample's time point label stands for: cycle 2 day 1 (C2D1) of nivolumab. All trial patients had relapsed after autologous stem cell transplantation, with cohorts A, B and C differing in prior brentuximab vedotin exposure. Libraries were built with the immunoSEQ multiplex PCR assay. Here the immuneACCESS table is served through TCRdb, limited to in-frame sequences with V and J called. Missing clones are a known gap in these copies; in checked studies unresolved V genes cover under half, and the rest lacks a known reason. A total of more than 55,000 clones appear in this sample, 70% to 90% of them only once. The ten top clones hold 5.4% of the sample. The source material was peripheral blood mononuclear cells (PBMCs), sampled before the second cycle of nivolumab. The receptors originated from a human donor with classical Hodgkin lymphoma.

This chain's CDR3 is CASSLRRNQPQHF. The CDR3, as DNA: TGTGCCAGCAGCTTGAGGAGGAATCAGCCCCAGCATTTT. The genes are TRBV7-8 and TRBJ1-5; D remains unclear. The germline gives CDR1 SGHVS, CDR2 FQNEAQ. This CDR3 is built from 13 residues. Trimming left V 3 bases short and J 4 bases short, with 7 bases between.

J is TRBJ2-2 and V is TRBV15; perhaps TRBD1 as D (5 bases). Looked up from germline, CDR1 is LNHNV and CDR2 is YYDKDF (reference sequence). The CDR3 length is 17 residues. V was pared by 1 base and J by 6 bases, with 18 bases between. The CDR3: CATSRVPGLETAGELFF. Here the CDR3 DNA reads TGTGCCACCAGCAGAGTGCCAGGGCTTGAAACAGCCGGGGAGCTGTTTTTT.

The chain employs TRBV10-1 and TRBJ2-2; tentative D call: TRBD2 (5 bases). Germline values: CDR1 WNHNN, CDR2 SYGVQD (reference sequence). CDR3 size: 16 residues. Trimming shortened V by 5 bases and J by 0 bases, and 13 bases separated the two germline ends. CDR3 region: CASSLQEASNTGELFF. The CDR3 DNA reads as TGCGCCAGCAGTCTTCAGGAGGCATCGAACACCGGGGAGCTGTTTTTT.

This chain uses TRBV18 with TRBJ1-1; weak D call: TRBD1 (5 bases). V was pared by 0 bases and J by 0 bases, with 8 bases between. The CDR3 runs 15 residues. Germline V gene data show CDR1 as KGHSH and CDR2 as LQKENI. CDR3 sequence: CASSPPGGLNTEAFF. DNA for the CDR3: TGTGCCAGCTCACCACCGGGGGGATTGAACACTGAAGCTTTCTTT.

The chain employs TRBV5-1 and TRBJ2-2; possible D gene TRBD1, 6 bases. Trimming shortened V by 5 bases and J by 6 bases, and 17 bases separated the two germline ends. The germline CDR1 and CDR2 sequences are SGHRS and YFSETQ. CDR3 length equals 15 residues. The CDR3 nucleotides read TGCGCCAGCAGTATATTAGGGGGACCCGCCGGGGAGCTGTTTTTT. Amino acids: CASSILGGPAGELFF. Full variable domain (rest looked up from reference TRBV5-1 and TRBJ2-2): KAGVTQTPRYLIKTRGQQVTLSCSPISGHRSVSWYQQTPGQGLQFLFEYFSETQRNKGNFPGRFSGRQFSNSRSEMNVSTLELGDSALYLCASSILGGPAGELFFGEGSRLTVL.

With regard to this clone: The sample carries other DNA sequences with the same CDR3. The chain has TRBV5-1 and TRBJ1-6, with D perhaps TRBD1 (5 bases). Trimming removed 4 bases at V and 7 bases at J, with 12 bases between. This CDR3 contains 14 residues. Per germline, CDR1 SGHRS and CDR2 YFSETQ. The CDR3: CASSPGTGNSPLHF. The CDR3 region has the DNA TGCGCCAGCAGCCCGGGGACGGGGAATTCACCCCTCCACTTT. The full variable domain, completed using reference TRBV5-1 and TRBJ1-6, is KAGVTQTPRYLIKTRGQQVTLSCSPISGHRSVSWYQQTPGQGLQFLFEYFSETQRNKGNFPGRFSGRQFSNSRSEMNVSTLELGDSALYLCASSPGTGNSPLHFGNGTRLTVT.

This chain connects TRBV5-1 to TRBJ2-7, with D tentatively TRBD1 or TRBD2 (5 bases each). The germline V gene encodes CDR1 SGHRS and CDR2 YFSETQ. CDR3 size: 13 residues. Trimming stripped 1 base from V and 3 bases from J, with 8 bases between. The CDR3 coding sequence is TGCGCCAGCAGCTTGCCTGGGGGCTACGAGCAGTACTTC. Residues: CASSLPGGYEQYF.

V usage is TRBV5-1 and J usage is TRBJ2-3; D is unresolved. This CDR3 spans 11 amino acids. V gave up 2 bases and J gave up 4 bases, with 2 bases separating them. The germline V gene encodes CDR1 SGHRS and CDR2 YFSETQ. CDR3: CASSLADTQYF. CDR3 DNA sequence: TGCGCCAGCAGCTTAGCAGATACGCAGTATTTT. Full variable domain (remainder filled in from reference TRBV5-1 and TRBJ2-3): KAGVTQTPRYLIKTRGQQVTLSCSPISGHRSVSWYQQTPGQGLQFLFEYFSETQRNKGNFPGRFSGRQFSNSRSEMNVSTLELGDSALYLCASSLADTQYFGPGTRLTVL.

The V gene is TRBV19, the J gene TRBJ2-1; 9 bases match TRBD1. The CDR3 loop spans 15 amino acids. Losses at the gene ends were 6 bases for V and 4 bases for J; bases not matched to a gene: 7. CDR1 and CDR2 from the germline V gene are LNHDA and SQIVND (reference sequence). CDR3 in amino acids: CASRLIGQGYNEQFF. The CDR3 nucleotides are TGTGCCAGTAGATTAATCGGACAGGGGTACAATGAGCAGTTCTTC.

The genes are TRBV5-1 and TRBJ2-5; TRBD1 aligns across 7 bases. The junction had 3 bases not matched to a gene; V was cut back by 3 bases and J by 1 base. The length of the CDR3 is 14 residues. Per germline, CDR1 SGHRS and CDR2 YFSETQ. The CDR3 DNA reads as TGCGCCAGCAGCTCGACAGGGCCCCAAGAGACCCAGTACTTC. This gives the protein CASSSTGPQETQYF.

In this sample, this clone turned up once. The V call is TRBV5-8, the J call TRBJ1-4, with TRBD1 matching 10 bases. The CDR3 has 17 residues. Per germline, CDR1 SGHTS and CDR2 YDEGEE. V was pared by 3 bases and J by 5 bases, with 10 bases of the junction left unmatched. For the CDR3, the DNA is TGTGCCAGCAGCTCGATACACCGGGACAGGGGAAATGAAAAACTGTTTTTT. Translated: CASSSIHRDRGNEKLFF.

This clone showed up just a few times. This sequence joins TRBV6-5 and TRBJ1-1; 7 bases line up with TRBD1. V shed 5 bases, J shed 5 bases, and the junction held 11 bases outside the gene matches. Germline V gene sequence: CDR1 MNHEY, CDR2 SVGAGI. The CDR3 is 15 residues long. The CDR3 DNA is TGTGCCAGCAGTCTTACGCCAGGGGGTTTTACTGAAGCTTTCTTT. Protein sequence: CASSLTPGGFTEAFF.

The J gene is TRBJ1-2, the V gene TRBV15, with D maybe TRBD1 (6 bases). V lost 5 bases and J 3 bases, leaving 10 bases between the germline ends. The CDR3 length is 13 residues. Germline V gene sequence: CDR1 LNHNV, CDR2 YYDKDF (reference sequence). Written as DNA, the CDR3 is TGTGCCACCAGCCTGACAGGAGACTATGGCTACACCTTC. Translating it yields CATSLTGDYGYTF.

The chain is built from TRBV18 and TRBJ2-7; possible D gene TRBD2, 5 bases. The CDR3 is 17 amino acids. Germline lookup yields CDR1 KGHSH and CDR2 LQKENI. V was cut by 3 bases and J by 2 bases, with 20 bases left in between. CDR3 in DNA: TGTGCCAGCTCACCCTTGGGAGACCCAGACGGTGCCTACGAGCAGTACTTC. Its protein is CASSPLGDPDGAYEQYF. The full variable domain, completed using reference TRBV18 and TRBJ2-7, is NAGVMQNPRHLVRRRGQEARLRCSPMKGHSHVYWYRQLPEEGLKFMVYLQKENIIDESGMPKERFSAEFPKEGPSILRIQQVVRGDSAAYFCASSPLGDPDGAYEQYFGPGTRLTVT.

V and J are TRBV30 and TRBJ1-2, with a weak D call TRBD1 (6 bases). This CDR3 has 19 amino acids. The germline V gene encodes CDR1 GTSNPN and CDR2 SVGIG (reference sequence). Deletions cut 8 bases from V and 0 bases from J, with 31 bases between. CDR3 DNA sequence: TGTGCCGGGACTAGGGGGAGCGGACACCGCCCAATCACTAACTATGGCTACACCTTC. Residues: CAGTRGSGHRPITNYGYTF.

The V call is TRBV7-2, the J call TRBJ1-3; D gene unclear. Germline-derived CDR1 and CDR2 are SGHTA and FQGNSA. The CDR3 runs 13 residues. V was pared by 4 bases and J by 3 bases, with 7 bases between. CDR3 region: CASSWKHGNTIYF. For the CDR3, the DNA is TGTGCCAGCAGCTGGAAACATGGAAACACCATATATTTT.

A remark on this clone: The sample carries other DNA sequences with the same CDR3. The chain couples TRBV5-1 to TRBJ1-3; D call uncertain. The CDR3 has 14 residues. Germline V gene data show CDR1 as SGHRS and CDR2 as YFSETQ. Trimming stripped 2 bases from V and 0 bases from J, with 6 bases between. DNA for the CDR3: TGCGCCAGCAGCTTAGAGGGCTCTGGAAACACCATATATTTT. Its protein product is CASSLEGSGNTIYF.

The rearrangement joins TRBV5-1 to TRBJ1-1; D ambiguous. The CDR3 covers 14 residues. CDR1 SGHRS and CDR2 YFSETQ come from the germline V gene. The V end lost 1 base, the J end lost 7 bases, and 14 bases lay between the germline ends. The chain's CDR3 is CASSLTGVTNEAFF. The DNA for the CDR3 is TGCGCCAGCAGCTTGACCGGGGTCACTAATGAAGCTTTCTTT.

The chain recombines TRBV11-2 with TRBJ2-3, with a tentative D call TRBD2 (6 bases). This CDR3 spans 17 amino acids. Germline V gene sequence: CDR1 SGHAT, CDR2 FQNNGV. V lost 0 bases to trimming and J lost 3 bases, with 16 bases between them. The CDR3 DNA reads TGTGCCAGCAGCTTAGATACTGGGCCAGGGAGGACAGATACGCAGTATTTT. Amino acid sequence: CASSLDTGPGRTDTQYF. The entire variable domain, with the rest obtained from reference TRBV11-2 and TRBJ2-3, is as follows: EAGVAQSPRYKIIEKRQSVAFWCNPISGHATLYWYQQILGQGPKLLIQFQNNGVVDDSQLPKDRFSAERLKGVDSTLKIQPAKLEDSAVYLCASSLDTGPGRTDTQYFGPGTRLTVL.

The chain employs TRBV7-9 and TRBJ2-2; TRBD1 matches at 9 bases. The germline V gene encodes CDR1 SEHNR and CDR2 FQNEAQ (reference sequence). Trimming cost V 6 bases and J 5 bases; bases outside gene matches: 16. The CDR3 length is 18 residues. The CDR3: CASSSPSGTGSGTGELFF. The CDR3 DNA reads as TGTGCCAGCAGTTCCCCCTCCGGGACAGGGTCGGGGACCGGGGAGCTGTTTTTT. The full variable domain, its missing parts supplied by reference TRBV7-9 and TRBJ2-2, is DTGVSQNPRHKITKRGQNVTFRCDPISEHNRLYWYRQTLGQGPEFLTYFQNEAQLEKSRLLSDRFSAERPKGSFSTLEIQRTEQGDSAMYLCASSSPSGTGSGTGELFFGEGSRLTVL.

The chain links TRBV11-2 to TRBJ2-2; possibly TRBD2 for D (6 bases). V was cut by 1 base and J by 5 bases, with 11 bases left in between. CDR1 and CDR2 from the germline V gene are SGHAT and FQNNGV. This CDR3 is built from 15 residues. This chain's CDR3 is CASSLVLGGTGELFF. DNA of the CDR3: TGTGCCAGCAGCTTAGTTTTGGGGGGTACCGGGGAGCTGTTTTTT.

The rearrangement joins TRBV5-6 to TRBJ2-2; D is perhaps TRBD1 (6 bases). CDR1 and CDR2 from the germline V gene are SGHDT and YYEEEE. CDR3 length equals 16 residues. Trimming left V 1 base short and J 1 base short, with 11 bases between. This CDR3 is CASSLIQGRNTGELFF. The DNA of the CDR3 is TGTGCCAGCAGCTTGATCCAGGGGCGGAACACCGGGGAGCTGTTTTTT.

Here the CDR3 reads CASSVEGRTNTEAFF. The CDR3, as DNA: TGTGCCAGCAGCGTTGAGGGGAGAACGAACACTGAAGCTTTCTTT. This rearrangement joins TRBV9 to TRBJ1-1; weak D call: TRBD1 (5 bases). The CDR3 extends over 15 amino acids. The V gene's germline CDR1 is SGDLS and CDR2 YYNGEE. V lost 2 bases and J lost 1, with 12 bases in between.

The rearrangement uses TRBV6-5 and TRBJ2-2; D remains ambiguous. The V end lost 0 bases, the J end lost 4 bases, and 6 bases lay between the germline ends. Germline values: CDR1 MNHEY, CDR2 SVGAGI. CDR3 length: 14 amino acids. As DNA, the CDR3 is TGTGCCAGCAGTTACTCCAAGGGCACCGGGGAGCTGTTTTTT. Translation gives CASSYSKGTGELFF.

This chain uses TRBV10-3 with TRBJ2-7; weak D call: TRBD2 (6 bases). The V gene lost 10 bases and the J gene lost 1 base, with 14 bases spanning the gap. Per germline, CDR1 ENHRY and CDR2 SYGVKD. The CDR3 extends over 13 amino acids. The CDR3: CARPRGRSYEQYF. The CDR3 DNA reads as TGTGCCAGACCGCGGGGACGGTCCTACGAGCAGTACTTC.

Note on this clone: Other DNA sequences within the sample encode an identical CDR3. The V call is TRBV5-1, the J call TRBJ1-2, with D unclear. Germline V gives CDR1 SGHRS, CDR2 YFSETQ. CDR3 length: 13 amino acids. The V and J ends lost 0 bases and 2 bases respectively, with 5 bases between them. The CDR3 nucleotides read TGCGCCAGCAGCTTGGATGGGAACTATGGCTACACCTTC. This sequence encodes CASSLDGNYGYTF.

This clone was detected once. The J gene is TRBJ2-5, the V gene TRBV7-9; D not resolved. The germline V and J ends were trimmed by 5 bases and 1 base, with 11 bases remaining between them. CDR3 length: 14 amino acids. The germline CDR1 and CDR2 sequences are SEHNR and FQNEAQ (reference sequence). Written as DNA, the CDR3 is TGTGCCAGCAGCCAACCACTAATCCAAGAGACCCAGTACTTC. Its translation: CASSQPLIQETQYF.

The chain employs TRBV9 and TRBJ2-7; tentatively, D is TRBD2 (6 bases). From germline, CDR1 is SGDLS and CDR2 YYNGEE. With 0 bases removed from V and 7 bases from J, the gap between germline ends came to 11 bases. This CDR3 has 13 residues. The CDR3 is CASSVALAREQYF. The CDR3 nucleotides are TGTGCCAGCAGCGTAGCGCTAGCGCGGGAGCAGTACTTC.

V gene TRBV5-1 combines with J gene TRBJ2-2, with 7 bases that match TRBD1. Trimming at V came to 3 bases and at J to 3 bases, leaving 5 bases not matched to a gene. CDR1 is SGHRS and CDR2 is YFSETQ in the germline V gene. The CDR3 consists of 15 residues. In DNA, the CDR3 is TGCGCCAGCAGCTGGAGCGGACAGGACACCGGGGAGCTGTTTTTT. It is translated as CASSWSGQDTGELFF.

This chain uses TRBV15 with TRBJ2-7; no definite D call. The CDR3 contains 16 residues. Germline loops: CDR1 LNHNV, CDR2 YYDKDF (reference sequence). With 0 bases removed from V and 2 bases from J, the gap between germline ends came to 14 bases. The CDR3 DNA reads as TGTGCCACCAGCAGAGATAGGGTCGCCCCAACCTACGAGCAGTACTTC. This codes for CATSRDRVAPTYEQYF.